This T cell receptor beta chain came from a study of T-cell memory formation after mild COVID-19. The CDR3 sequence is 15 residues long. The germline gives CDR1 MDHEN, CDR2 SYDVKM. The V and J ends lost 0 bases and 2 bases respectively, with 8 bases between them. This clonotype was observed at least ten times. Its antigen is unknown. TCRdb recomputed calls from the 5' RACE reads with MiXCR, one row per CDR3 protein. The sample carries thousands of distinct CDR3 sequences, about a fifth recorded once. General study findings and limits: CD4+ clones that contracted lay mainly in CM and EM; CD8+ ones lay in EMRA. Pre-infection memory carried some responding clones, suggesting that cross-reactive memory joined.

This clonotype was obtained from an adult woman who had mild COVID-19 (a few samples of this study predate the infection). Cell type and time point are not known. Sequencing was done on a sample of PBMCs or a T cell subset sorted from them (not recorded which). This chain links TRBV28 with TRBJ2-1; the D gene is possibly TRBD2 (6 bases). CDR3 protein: CASSLWRETYNEQFF. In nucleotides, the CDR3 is TGTGCCAGCAGTTTATGGCGGGAAACCTACAATGAGCAGTTCTTC.